The 14 T cell receptor beta chains presented below share a single source sample, sequenced in a study of regulatory T cells in long-lasting Graves disease. Noted time point: newly diagnosed GD, antithyroid drugs for less than 3 months. Making the TCR library involved RNA that had been extracted from PBMCs. CDR3-region Arm-PCR and iRepertoire HTBI primers produced the TCR beta libraries. TCRdb re-analysed the multiplex PCR reads in MiXCR, keeping a single row per CDR3 protein. The sample lists 200,000 to 250,000 distinct CDR3 sequences, approximately 18% occurring once. These same data were also listed under a study on T cells in Graves' hyperthyroidism and ophthalmopathy.

Sequencing was performed on peripheral blood mononuclear cells (PBMCs), taken at new diagnosis, from a patient treated with antithyroid drugs. These receptors came from a woman aged 25 to 45 with Graves disease.

The chain couples TRBV6-1 to TRBJ1-2; D not certain. V was trimmed by 6 bases and J by 13 bases, leaving 15 bases between them. CDR1 is MNHNS and CDR2 is SASEGT in the germline V gene. CDR3 length: 11 residues. CDR3 amino acids: CASSSQDARTF. DNA of the CDR3: TGTGCCAGCAGCTCCCAAGACGCGCGCACCTTC.

This clonotype has ten or more counts. This chain links TRBV27 with TRBJ1-2, with D unclear. With 3 bases removed from V and 8 bases from J, the gap between germline ends came to 10 bases. This CDR3 contains 12 residues. Germline V gene data show CDR1 as MNHEY and CDR2 as SMNVEV (reference sequence). CDR3 DNA: TGTGCCAGCAGTTTTGCCGGGCAAGGCTACACCTTC. Translating it yields CASSFAGQGYTF.

This clonotype was seen ten or more times. The rearrangement joins TRBV11-2 to TRBJ2-1, with 8 nucleotides matching TRBD1. Per germline, CDR1 SGHAT and CDR2 FQNNGV. The CDR3 covers 16 residues. V was pared by 2 bases and J by 8 bases, with 11 bases of the junction left unmatched. CDR3 DNA sequence: TGTGCCAGCAGCTTAAAACGACAGGGGCTGAGGGATGAGCAGTTCTTC. Protein product: CASSLKRQGLRDEQFF.

This clonotype was counted many times. V is TRBV20-1 and J is TRBJ2-3, with 10 bases fitting TRBD1. Germline lookup yields CDR1 DFQATT and CDR2 SNEGSKA (reference sequence). CDR3 size: 15 residues. Trimming cost V 6 bases and J 1 base; bases outside gene matches: 7. The CDR3 DNA reads as TGCAGTGCGAGACTGGGACAGGGGCGCACAGATACGCAGTATTTT. Its protein is CSARLGQGRTDTQYF.

V gene TRBV28 combines with J gene TRBJ1-5; 8 bases line up with TRBD1. The germline V gene encodes CDR1 MDHEN and CDR2 SYDVKM. Germline trimming cut 4 bases from V and 1 base from J; bases unmatched to any gene: 6. The CDR3 has 16 residues. Written as DNA, the CDR3 is TGTGCCAGCAGTTATCAGGGGGCAGGAAGCAATCAGCCCCAGCATTTT. As protein: CASSYQGAGSNQPQHF.

The J gene is TRBJ2-5, the V gene TRBV28; unclear D gene. CDR3 length equals 10 residues. Germline V gene sequence: CDR1 MDHEN, CDR2 SYDVKM. The germline V and J ends were trimmed by 8 bases and 1 base, with 2 bases remaining between them. In DNA, the CDR3 is TGTGCCAGCCTCCAAGAGACCCAGTACTTC. Translation gives CASLQETQYF.

This clonotype was detected many times. V and J are TRBV2 and TRBJ2-3, with D tentatively TRBD1 (8 bases). Germline V gene sequence: CDR1 SNHLY, CDR2 FYNNEI. This CDR3 is 14 amino acids long. The V end lost 11 bases, the J end lost 2 bases, and 17 bases lay between the germline ends. Here the CDR3 DNA reads TGTGCCGGACAGGGACTAACTACCACAGATACGCAGTATTTT. Its translation: CAGQGLTTTDTQYF. The full variable domain, in which reference TRBV2 and TRBJ2-3 provide the parts outside the CDR3, is EPEVTQTPSHQVTQMGQEVILRCVPISNHLYFYWYRQILGQKVEFLVSFYNNEISEKSEIFDDQFSVERPDGSNFTLKIRSTKLEDSAMYFCAGQGLTTTDTQYFGPGTRLTVL.

This clonotype was seen many times. V usage is TRBV2 and J usage is TRBJ1-5; D call uncertain. Germline V lookup: CDR1 SNHLY, CDR2 FYNNEI. The CDR3 has 15 residues. With 1 base removed from V and 0 bases from J, the gap between germline ends came to 7 bases. The CDR3 spells CASSEGRLSNQPQHF. The CDR3 nucleotides read TGTGCCAGCAGTGAAGGTAGACTTAGCAATCAGCCCCAGCATTTT.

Many counts were recorded for this clonotype. The chain employs TRBV6-2 or TRBV6-3 and TRBJ2-1, with 13 bases that match TRBD2. J gave up 9 bases and V 6 bases, and 8 bases lay outside the gene matches. This CDR3 has 15 amino acids. Germline lookup yields CDR1 MNHEY and CDR2 SVGEGT. The CDR3 DNA sequence: TGTGCCAGCAGGGGGGGGACTAGCGGGATCGGTGAGCAGTTCTTC. Its translation is CASRGGTSGIGEQFF.

Points on this clonotype: A read error is possible here, since a much larger clone lies one base away. The chain carries TRBV7-9 and TRBJ2-5; TRBD1 might be the D (5 bases). In germline, CDR1 is SEHNR, CDR2 FQNEAQ (reference sequence). The CDR3 runs to 13 residues. The CDR3 DNA reads TGTGCCGGCAGCTTACCTCAGGGTGAGACCCAGTACTTC. The encoded protein is CAGSLPQGETQYF.

This clonotype came up many times. J is TRBJ1-6 and V is TRBV15; D possibly corresponds to TRBD1 (5 bases). Trimming pared 3 bases from V and 7 bases from J, leaving 19 bases between. CDR1 is LNHNV, CDR2 YYDKDF, per germline (reference sequence). There are 17 residues in the CDR3. CDR3 sequence reads: CATSSRGLLRGNSPLHF. The CDR3 nucleotides read TGTGCCACCAGCAGCCGCGGCCTTCTTAGGGGCAATTCACCCCTCCACTTT.

This clonotype was recorded many times. The gene calls are TRBV5-6 and TRBJ1-6; D is undetermined. Trimming stripped 0 bases from V and 12 bases from J, with 7 bases between. CDR1 and CDR2 (germline): SGHDT, YYEEEE. This CDR3 is built from 12 residues. This CDR3 reads CASSLDRGPLHF. DNA for the CDR3: TGTGCCAGCAGCTTGGACCGGGGACCCCTCCACTTT.

Many counts were recorded for this clonotype. This sequence joins TRBV19 and TRBJ1-5; possible D gene TRBD1, 5 bases. With 0 bases removed from V and 2 bases from J, the gap between germline ends came to 5 bases. The length of the CDR3 is 14 residues. Germline lookup yields CDR1 LNHDA and CDR2 SQIVND (reference sequence). The CDR3 loop reads CASSIEGGNQPQHF. Written as DNA, the CDR3 is TGTGCCAGTAGTATAGAGGGGGGCAATCAGCCCCAGCATTTT.

This clonotype showed up many times. CDR3 nucleotide sequence: TGTGCCTGGAGGGGGACGGACAGGGGAACCTACGAGCAGTACTTC. It yields the protein CAWRGTDRGTYEQYF. This chain links TRBV30 with TRBJ2-7; 9 nucleotides agree with TRBD1. The CDR3 has 15 residues. The germline gives CDR1 GTSNPN, CDR2 SVGIG (reference sequence). Germline trimming cut 3 bases from V and 2 bases from J; bases unmatched to any gene: 8.